Reported below is one T cell receptor beta chain. The same CDR3 is also encoded by other DNA sequences in this sample. This sample was included in a study of beta chain features in type 1 diabetes. cDNA synthesis used the whole RNA isolate, giving expressed TCRB sequences. The data were produced by immunoSEQ multiplex PCR, yet TCRdb's version contains in-frame clones alone and is incomplete. Of approximately 340,000 clones listed, around 16% are singletons. Germline assignment: CDR1 SGHRS and CDR2 YFSETQ. This CDR3 spans 14 amino acids. The V gene lost 1 base and the J gene lost 1 base, with 8 bases spanning the gap.

This chain joins TRBV5-1 and TRBJ2-5, with unresolved D. Sequencing was performed on naive CD4+ T cells from blood. The sequence was collected from a woman between 18 and 30 years old in good health. The CDR3 is CASSLSVSQETQYF. The CDR3 DNA is TGCGCCAGCAGCTTGTCGGTCTCCCAAGAGACCCAGTACTTC.